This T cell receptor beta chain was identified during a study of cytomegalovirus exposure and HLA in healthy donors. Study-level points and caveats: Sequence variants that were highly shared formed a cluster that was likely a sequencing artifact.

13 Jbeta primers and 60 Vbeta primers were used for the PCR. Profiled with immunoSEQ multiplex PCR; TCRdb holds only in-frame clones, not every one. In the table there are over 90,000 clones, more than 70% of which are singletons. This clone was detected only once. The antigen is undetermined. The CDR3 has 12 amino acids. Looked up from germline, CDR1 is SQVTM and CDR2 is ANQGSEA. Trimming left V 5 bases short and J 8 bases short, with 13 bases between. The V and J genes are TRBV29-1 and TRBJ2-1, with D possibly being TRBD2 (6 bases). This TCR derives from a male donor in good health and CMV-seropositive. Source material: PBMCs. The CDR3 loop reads CSVTPTSDEQFF. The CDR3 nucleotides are TGCAGCGTTACCCCGACTAGTGATGAGCAGTTCTTC.